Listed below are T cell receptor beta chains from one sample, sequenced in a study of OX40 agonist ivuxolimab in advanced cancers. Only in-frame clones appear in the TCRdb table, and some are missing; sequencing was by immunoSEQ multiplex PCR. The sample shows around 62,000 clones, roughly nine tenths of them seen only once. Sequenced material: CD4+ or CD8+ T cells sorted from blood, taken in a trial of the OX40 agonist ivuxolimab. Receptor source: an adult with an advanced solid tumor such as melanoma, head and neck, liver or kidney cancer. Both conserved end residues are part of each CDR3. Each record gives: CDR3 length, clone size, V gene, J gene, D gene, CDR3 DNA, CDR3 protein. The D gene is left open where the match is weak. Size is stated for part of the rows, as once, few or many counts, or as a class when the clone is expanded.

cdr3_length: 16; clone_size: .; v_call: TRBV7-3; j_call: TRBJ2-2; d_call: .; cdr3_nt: TGTGCCAGCACCACTCGGATAGGGTCGGGCACCGGGGAGCTGTTTTTT; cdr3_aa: CASTTRIGSGTGELFF
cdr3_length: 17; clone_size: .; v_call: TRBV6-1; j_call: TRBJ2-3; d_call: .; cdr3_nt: TGTGCCAGCAGTGTGGAGGGTCCGGGGGCTAGCACAGATACGCAGTATTTT; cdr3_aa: CASSVEGPGASTDTQYF
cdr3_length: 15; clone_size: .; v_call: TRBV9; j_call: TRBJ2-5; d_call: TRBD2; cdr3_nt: TGTGCCAGCAGCGTAGACGGGAGGGGGGGCGAGACCCAGTACTTC; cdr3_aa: CASSVDGRGGETQYF
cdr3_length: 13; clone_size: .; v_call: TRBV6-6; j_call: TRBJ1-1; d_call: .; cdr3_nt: TGTGCCAGCAGTCTTTTCAGGGGCACTGAAGCTTTCTTT; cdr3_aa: CASSLFRGTEAFF
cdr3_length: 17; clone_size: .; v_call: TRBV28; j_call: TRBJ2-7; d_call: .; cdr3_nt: TGTGCCAGCAGTGGATCAACCGGACAGCCATTAAGGTACGAGCAGTACTTC; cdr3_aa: CASSGSTGQPLRYEQYF
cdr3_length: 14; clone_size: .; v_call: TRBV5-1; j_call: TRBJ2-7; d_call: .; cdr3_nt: TGCGCCAGCAGCCGGAGAGAATCCGATTACGAGCAGTACTTC; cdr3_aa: CASSRRESDYEQYF
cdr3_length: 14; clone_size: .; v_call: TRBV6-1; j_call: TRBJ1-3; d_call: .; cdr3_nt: TGTGCCAGCAGTGAAACGTTCTCTGGAAACACCATATATTTT; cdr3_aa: CASSETFSGNTIYF
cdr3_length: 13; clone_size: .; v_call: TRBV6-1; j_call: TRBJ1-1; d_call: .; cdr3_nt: TGTGCCAGCAGTGCAGGGGTGAACACTGAAGCTTTCTTT; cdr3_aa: CASSAGVNTEAFF
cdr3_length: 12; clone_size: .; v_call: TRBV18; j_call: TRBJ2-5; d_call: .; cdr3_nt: TGTGCCAGCTCACCACCGCAAGAGACCCAGTACTTC; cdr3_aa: CASSPPQETQYF
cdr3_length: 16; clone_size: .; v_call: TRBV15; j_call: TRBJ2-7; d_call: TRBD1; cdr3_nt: TGTGCCACCAGCAGGGGGGCCGGGACAGGGTTCCACGAGCAGTACTTC; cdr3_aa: CATSRGAGTGFHEQYF
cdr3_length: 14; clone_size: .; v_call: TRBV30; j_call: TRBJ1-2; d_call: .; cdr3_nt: TGTGCCTGGAGTCAGTACAGAACAAACTATGGCTACACCTTC; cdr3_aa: CAWSQYRTNYGYTF
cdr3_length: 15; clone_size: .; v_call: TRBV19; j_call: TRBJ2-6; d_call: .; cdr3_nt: TGTGCCAGTAGTACCCTGGGCTCTGGGGCCAACGTCCTGACTTTC; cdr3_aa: CASSTLGSGANVLTF
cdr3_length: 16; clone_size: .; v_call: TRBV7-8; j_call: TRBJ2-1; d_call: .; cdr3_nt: TGTGCCAGCAGCTTATATGAGGGCTTCTCCTACAATGAGCAGTTCTTC; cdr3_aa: CASSLYEGFSYNEQFF
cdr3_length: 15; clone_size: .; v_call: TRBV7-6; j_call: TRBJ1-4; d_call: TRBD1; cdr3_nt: TGTGCCAGCAGCCCAGCCGGACAGGGGAATGAAAAACTGTTTTTT; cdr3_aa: CASSPAGQGNEKLFF
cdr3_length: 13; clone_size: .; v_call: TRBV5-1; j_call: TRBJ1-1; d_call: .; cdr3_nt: TGCGCCAGCAGCGTGAGTGGGAACACTGAAGCTTTCTTT; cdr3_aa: CASSVSGNTEAFF
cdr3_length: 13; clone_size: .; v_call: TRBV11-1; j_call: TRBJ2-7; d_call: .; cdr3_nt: TGTGCCAGCAGCCCACGGACCTCCTACGAGCAGTACTTC; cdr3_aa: CASSPRTSYEQYF
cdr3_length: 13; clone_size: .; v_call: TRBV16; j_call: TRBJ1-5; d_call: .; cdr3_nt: TGTGCCAGCGGCTCTAGTAGCAATCAGCCCCAGCATTTT; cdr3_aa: CASGSSSNQPQHF
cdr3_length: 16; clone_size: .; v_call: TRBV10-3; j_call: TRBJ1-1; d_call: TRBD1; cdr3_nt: TGTGCCATCAGTGAGTCGACTCGGGGGACAGAGTCTGAAGCTTTCTTT; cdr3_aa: CAISESTRGTESEAFF
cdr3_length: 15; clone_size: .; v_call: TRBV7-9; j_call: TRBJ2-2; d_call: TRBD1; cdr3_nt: TGTGCCAGCAGCTACCGGGACAGGAACACCGGGGAGCTGTTTTTT; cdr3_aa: CASSYRDRNTGELFF
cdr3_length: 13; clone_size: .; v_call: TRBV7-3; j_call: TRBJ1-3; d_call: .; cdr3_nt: TGTGCCAGCAGCCGAGGGACCGGGGACACCATATATTTT; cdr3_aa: CASSRGTGDTIYF
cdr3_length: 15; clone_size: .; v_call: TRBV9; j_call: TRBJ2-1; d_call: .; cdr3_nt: TGTGCCAGCAGCGTAGGTCTCCTAGCAATTGATGAGCAGTTCTTC; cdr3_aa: CASSVGLLAIDEQFF
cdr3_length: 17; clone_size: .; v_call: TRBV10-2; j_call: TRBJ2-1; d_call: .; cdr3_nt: TGCGCCAGCAGTGAGTCCGCCGGAGCGGCCTCCTACAATGAGCAGTTCTTC; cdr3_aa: CASSESAGAASYNEQFF
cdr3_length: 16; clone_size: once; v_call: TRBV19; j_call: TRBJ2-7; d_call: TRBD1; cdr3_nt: TGTGCCAGTAGTACGCGGACAGGACCTCTCACCTACGAGCAGTACTTC; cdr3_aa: CASSTRTGPLTYEQYF